The clone carrying this T cell receptor beta chain was seen ten or more times. These data originate in a study of T cells in Graves' hyperthyroidism and ophthalmopathy. Patients aged 18 to 65 with hyperthyroidism were newly diagnosed, with duration under 2 months. Those patients with uncontrolled infection, other autoimmune disease, pregnancy or lactation were excluded. The diagnoses drew upon clinical symptoms, serum thyroxine and TRAb, thyroid ultrasound and orbital computed tomography. 9.5 to 10 ml fresh peripheral blood yielded the PBMCs. The germline gives CDR1 SGHTA, CDR2 FQGNSA. Trimming took 5 bases from V and 5 from J, leaving 8 bases between them. This CDR3 spans 12 amino acids. Amplification yielded TCR beta CDR3 regions, with RNA transcripts as the source. RT-PCR in the first round (using the HTBI primer set) targeted the TCR CDR3. MiXCR, applied by TCRdb to the multiplex PCR reads, yields one record per CDR3 protein. The sample lists roughly 380,000 distinct CDR3 sequences; about 15% were seen once.

Sequenced material: blood. The chain joins TRBV7-2 to TRBJ2-3; D gene uncertain. This sequence originates from a woman aged 55-69 years with Graves' hyperthyroidism. CDR3 nucleotide sequence: TGTGCCAGCAGCGCTTATAGAGATACGCAGTATTTT. It specifies CASSAYRDTQYF.